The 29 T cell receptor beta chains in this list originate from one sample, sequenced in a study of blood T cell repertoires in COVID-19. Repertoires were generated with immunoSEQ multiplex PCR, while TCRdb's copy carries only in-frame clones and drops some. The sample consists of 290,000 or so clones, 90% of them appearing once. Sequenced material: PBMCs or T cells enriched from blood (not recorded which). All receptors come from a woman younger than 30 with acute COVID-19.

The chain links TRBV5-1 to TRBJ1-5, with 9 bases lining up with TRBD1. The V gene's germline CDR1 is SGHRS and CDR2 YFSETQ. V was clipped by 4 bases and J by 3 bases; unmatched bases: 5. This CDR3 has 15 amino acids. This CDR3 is CASSEGTGPNQPQHF. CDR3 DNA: TGCGCCAGCAGCGAAGGGACAGGGCCCAATCAGCCCCAGCATTTT.

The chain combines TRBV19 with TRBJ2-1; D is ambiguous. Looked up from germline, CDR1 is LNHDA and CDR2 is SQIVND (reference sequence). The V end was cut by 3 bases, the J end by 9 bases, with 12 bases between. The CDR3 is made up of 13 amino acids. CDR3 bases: TGTGCCAGTAGTATGTGGGCGCCCAGTGAGCAGTTCTTC. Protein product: CASSMWAPSEQFF.

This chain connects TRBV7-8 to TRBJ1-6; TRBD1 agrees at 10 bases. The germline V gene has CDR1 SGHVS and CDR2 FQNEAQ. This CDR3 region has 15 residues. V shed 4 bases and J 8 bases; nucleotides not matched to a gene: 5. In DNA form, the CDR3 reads TGTGCCAGCAGCTCTCTAGGGACAGGGGATTCACCCCTCCACTTT. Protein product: CASSSLGTGDSPLHF. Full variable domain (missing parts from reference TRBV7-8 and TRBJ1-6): GAGVSQSPRYKVAKRGQDVALRCDPISGHVSLFWYQQALGQGPEFLTYFQNEAQLDKSGLPSDRFFAERPEGSVSTLKIQRTQQEDSAVYLCASSSLGTGDSPLHFGNGTRLTVT.

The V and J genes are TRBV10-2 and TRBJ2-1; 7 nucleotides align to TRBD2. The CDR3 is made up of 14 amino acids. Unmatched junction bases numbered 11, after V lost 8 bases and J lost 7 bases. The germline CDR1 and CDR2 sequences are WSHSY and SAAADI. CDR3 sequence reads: CASLQASGRNEQFF. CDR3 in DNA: TGCGCCAGCCTCCAGGCTAGCGGAAGGAATGAGCAGTTCTTC.

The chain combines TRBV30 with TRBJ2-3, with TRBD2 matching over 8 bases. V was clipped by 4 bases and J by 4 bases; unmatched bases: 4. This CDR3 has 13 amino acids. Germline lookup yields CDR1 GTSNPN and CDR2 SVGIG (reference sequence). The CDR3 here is CAWKRESSDTQYF. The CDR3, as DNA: TGTGCCTGGAAGCGGGAGAGCTCAGATACGCAGTATTTT. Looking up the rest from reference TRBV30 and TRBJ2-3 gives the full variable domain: SQTIHQWPATLVQPVGSPLSLECTVEGTSNPNLYWYRQAAGRGLQLLFYSVGIGQISSEVPQNLSASRPQDRQFILSSKKLLLSDSGFYLCAWKRESSDTQYFGPGTRLTVL.

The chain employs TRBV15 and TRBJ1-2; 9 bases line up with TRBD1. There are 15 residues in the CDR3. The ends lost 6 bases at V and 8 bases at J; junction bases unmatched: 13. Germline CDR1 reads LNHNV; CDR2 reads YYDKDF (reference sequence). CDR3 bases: TGTGCCACCAGTTCAGGGGACAGGGTAATGGGAGGCTACACCTTC. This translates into CATSSGDRVMGGYTF.

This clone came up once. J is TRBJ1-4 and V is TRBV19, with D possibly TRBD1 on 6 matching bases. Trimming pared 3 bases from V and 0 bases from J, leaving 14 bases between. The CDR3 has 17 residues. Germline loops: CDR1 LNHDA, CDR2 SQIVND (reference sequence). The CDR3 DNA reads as TGTGCCAGTAGTATGTCGACAGGACAATCAACTAATGAAAAACTGTTTTTT. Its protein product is CASSMSTGQSTNEKLFF. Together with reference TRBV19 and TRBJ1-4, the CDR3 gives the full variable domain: DGGITQSPKYLFRKEGQNVTLSCEQNLNHDAMYWYRQDPGQGLRLIYYSQIVNDFQKGDIAEGYSVSREKKESFPLTVTSAQKNPTAFYLCASSMSTGQSTNEKLFFGSGTQLSVL.

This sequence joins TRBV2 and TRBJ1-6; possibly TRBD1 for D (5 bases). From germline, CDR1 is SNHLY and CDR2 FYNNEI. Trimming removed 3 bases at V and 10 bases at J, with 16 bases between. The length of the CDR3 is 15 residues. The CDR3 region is CASSETEPIVSPLHF. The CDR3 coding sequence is TGTGCCAGCAGTGAGACAGAGCCTATTGTGTCACCCCTCCACTTT.

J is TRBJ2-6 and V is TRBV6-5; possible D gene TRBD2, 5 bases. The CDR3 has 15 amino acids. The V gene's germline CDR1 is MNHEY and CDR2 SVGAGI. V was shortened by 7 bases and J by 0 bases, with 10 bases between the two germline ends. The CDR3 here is CASTSGSSGANVLTF. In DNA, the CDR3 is TGTGCCAGCACCTCGGGGAGCTCTGGGGCCAACGTCCTGACTTTC.

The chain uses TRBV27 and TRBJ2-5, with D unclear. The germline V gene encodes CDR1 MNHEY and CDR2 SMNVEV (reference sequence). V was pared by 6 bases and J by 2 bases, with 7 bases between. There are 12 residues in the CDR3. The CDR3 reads CASRHLQETQYF. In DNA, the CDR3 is TGTGCCAGCAGACATCTGCAAGAGACCCAGTACTTC.

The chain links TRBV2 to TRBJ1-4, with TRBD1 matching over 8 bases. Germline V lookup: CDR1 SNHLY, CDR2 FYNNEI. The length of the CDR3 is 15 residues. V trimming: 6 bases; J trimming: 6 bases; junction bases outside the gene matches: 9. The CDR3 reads CASRKFDRGDEKLFF. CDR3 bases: TGTGCCAGCAGGAAGTTCGACAGGGGTGATGAAAAACTGTTTTTT.

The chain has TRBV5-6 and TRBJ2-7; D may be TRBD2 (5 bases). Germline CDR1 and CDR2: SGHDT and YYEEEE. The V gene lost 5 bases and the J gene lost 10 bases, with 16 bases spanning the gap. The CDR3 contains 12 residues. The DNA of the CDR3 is TGTGCCAGCAGTCGTAGCGAGCCGAACCAGTACTTC. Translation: CASSRSEPNQYF. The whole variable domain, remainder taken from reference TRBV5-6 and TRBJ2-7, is DAGVTQSPTHLIKTRGQQVTLRCSPKSGHDTVSWYQQALGQGPQFIFQYYEEEERQRGNFPDRFSGHQFPNYSSELNVNALLLGDSALYLCASSRSEPNQYFGPGTRLTVT.

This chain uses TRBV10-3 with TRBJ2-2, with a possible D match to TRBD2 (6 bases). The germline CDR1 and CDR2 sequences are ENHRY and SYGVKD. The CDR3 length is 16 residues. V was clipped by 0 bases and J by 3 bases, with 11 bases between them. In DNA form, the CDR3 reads TGTGCCATCAGTGAGTCAGGCGGGACGGACACCGGGGAGCTGTTTTTT. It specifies CAISESGGTDTGELFF.

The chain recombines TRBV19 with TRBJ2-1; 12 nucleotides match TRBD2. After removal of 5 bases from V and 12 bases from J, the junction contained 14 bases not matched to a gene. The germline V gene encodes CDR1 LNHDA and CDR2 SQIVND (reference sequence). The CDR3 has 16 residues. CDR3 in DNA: TGTGCCAGTAGTCGGGTAAGGAGACTAGCGGGAGATACGCAGTTCTTC. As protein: CASSRVRRLAGDTQFF.

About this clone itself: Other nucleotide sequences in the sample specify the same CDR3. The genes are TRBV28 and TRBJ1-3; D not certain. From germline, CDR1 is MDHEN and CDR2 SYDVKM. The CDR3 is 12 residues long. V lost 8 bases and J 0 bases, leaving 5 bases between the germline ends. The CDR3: CASRSSGNTIYF. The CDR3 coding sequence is TGTGCCAGCCGTAGCTCTGGAAACACCATATATTTT.

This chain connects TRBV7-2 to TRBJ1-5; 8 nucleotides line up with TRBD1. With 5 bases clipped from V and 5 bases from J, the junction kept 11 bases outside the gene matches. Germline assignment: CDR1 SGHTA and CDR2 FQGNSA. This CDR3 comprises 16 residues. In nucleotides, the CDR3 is TGTGCCAGCAGCCCCCCGGGACAGGAGGGCGATCAGCCCCAGCATTTT. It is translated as CASSPPGQEGDQPQHF.

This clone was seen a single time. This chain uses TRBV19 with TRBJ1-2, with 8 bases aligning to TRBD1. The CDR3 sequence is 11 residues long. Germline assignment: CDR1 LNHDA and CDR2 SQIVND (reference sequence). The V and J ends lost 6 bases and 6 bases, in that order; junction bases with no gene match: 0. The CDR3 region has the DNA TGTGCCAGTAGACAGGGGGATGGCTACACCTTC. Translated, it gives CASRQGDGYTF. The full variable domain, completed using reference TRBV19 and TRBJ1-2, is DGGITQSPKYLFRKEGQNVTLSCEQNLNHDAMYWYRQDPGQGLRLIYYSQIVNDFQKGDIAEGYSVSREKKESFPLTVTSAQKNPTAFYLCASRQGDGYTFGSGTRLTVV.

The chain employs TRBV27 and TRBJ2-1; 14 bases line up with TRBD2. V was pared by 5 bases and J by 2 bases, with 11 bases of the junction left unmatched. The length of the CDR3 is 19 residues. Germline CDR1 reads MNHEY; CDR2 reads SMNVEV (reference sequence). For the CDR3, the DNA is TGTGCCAGCAGTCGAAAAGGACCGGGACTAGCGGGAGCCTACAATGAGCAGTTCTTC. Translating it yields CASSRKGPGLAGAYNEQFF.

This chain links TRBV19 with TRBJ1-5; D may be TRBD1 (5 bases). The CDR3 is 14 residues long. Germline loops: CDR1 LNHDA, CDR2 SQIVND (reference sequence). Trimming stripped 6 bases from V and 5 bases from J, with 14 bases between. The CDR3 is CASSHVGGDQPQHF. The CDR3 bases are TGTGCCAGTAGCCATGTGGGAGGGGATCAGCCCCAGCATTTT.

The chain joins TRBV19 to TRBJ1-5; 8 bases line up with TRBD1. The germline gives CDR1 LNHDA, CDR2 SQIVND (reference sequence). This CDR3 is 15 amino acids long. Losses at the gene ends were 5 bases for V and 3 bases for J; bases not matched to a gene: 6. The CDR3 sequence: CASSWDRRSNQPQHF. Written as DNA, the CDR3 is TGTGCCAGTAGTTGGGACAGGAGATCCAATCAGCCCCAGCATTTT.

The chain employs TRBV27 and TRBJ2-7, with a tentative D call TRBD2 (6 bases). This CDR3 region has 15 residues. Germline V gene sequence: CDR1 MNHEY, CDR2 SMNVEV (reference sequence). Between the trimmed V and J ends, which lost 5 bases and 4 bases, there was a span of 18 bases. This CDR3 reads CASSLTGGAGYEQYF. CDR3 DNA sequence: TGTGCCAGCAGTCTAACAGGAGGGGCGGGGTACGAGCAGTACTTC.

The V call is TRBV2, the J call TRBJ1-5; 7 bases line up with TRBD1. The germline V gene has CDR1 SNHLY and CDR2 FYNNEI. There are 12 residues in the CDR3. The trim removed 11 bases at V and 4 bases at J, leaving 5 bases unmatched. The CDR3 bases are TGTGCCGTACGACAGGGTAATCAGCCCCAGCATTTT. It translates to CAVRQGNQPQHF.

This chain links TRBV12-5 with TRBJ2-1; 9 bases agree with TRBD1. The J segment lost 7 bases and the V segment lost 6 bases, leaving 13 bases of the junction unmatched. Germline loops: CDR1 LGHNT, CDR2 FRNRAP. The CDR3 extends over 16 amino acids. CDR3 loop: CASGGRAGQGTNEQFF. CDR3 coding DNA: TGTGCTAGTGGAGGTCGAGCGGGACAGGGAACAAATGAGCAGTTCTTC.

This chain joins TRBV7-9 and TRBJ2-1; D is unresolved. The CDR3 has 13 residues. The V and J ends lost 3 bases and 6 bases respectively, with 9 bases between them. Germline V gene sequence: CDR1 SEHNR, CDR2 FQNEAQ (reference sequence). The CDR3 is CASSFGWSNEQFF. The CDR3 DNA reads TGTGCCAGCAGCTTTGGGTGGAGCAATGAGCAGTTCTTC.

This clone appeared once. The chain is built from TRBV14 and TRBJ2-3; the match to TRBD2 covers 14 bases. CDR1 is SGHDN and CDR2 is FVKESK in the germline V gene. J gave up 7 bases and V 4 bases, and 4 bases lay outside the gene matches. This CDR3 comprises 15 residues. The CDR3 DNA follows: TGTGCCAGCAGCCGAGGGACTAGCGGGAGAAATACGCAGTATTTT. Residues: CASSRGTSGRNTQYF.

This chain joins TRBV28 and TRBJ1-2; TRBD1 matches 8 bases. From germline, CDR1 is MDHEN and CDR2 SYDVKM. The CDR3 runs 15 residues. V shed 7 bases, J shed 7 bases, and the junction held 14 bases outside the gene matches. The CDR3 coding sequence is TGTGCCAGCACTACCCCCGTGGACAGGGTGGCTGGCTACACCTTC. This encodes CASTTPVDRVAGYTF.

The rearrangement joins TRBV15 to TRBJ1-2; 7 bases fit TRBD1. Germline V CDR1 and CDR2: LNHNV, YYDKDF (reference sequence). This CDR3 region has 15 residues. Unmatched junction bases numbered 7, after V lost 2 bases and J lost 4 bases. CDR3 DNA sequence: TGTGCCACCAGCAGACGACAGGGAAGTGTCTATGGCTACACCTTC. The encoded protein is CATSRRQGSVYGYTF.

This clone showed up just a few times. The CDR3 DNA sequence: TGTGCCAGCAGCTTAGGTCGTTCAGGGCTGCAGAATAGCAATCAGCCCCAGCATTTT. Protein product: CASSLGRSGLQNSNQPQHF. This chain connects TRBV11-2 to TRBJ1-5, with D possibly being TRBD1 (5 bases). CDR1 SGHAT and CDR2 FQNNGV come from the germline V gene. V lost 1 base and J lost 0, with 19 bases in between. The CDR3 contains 19 residues.

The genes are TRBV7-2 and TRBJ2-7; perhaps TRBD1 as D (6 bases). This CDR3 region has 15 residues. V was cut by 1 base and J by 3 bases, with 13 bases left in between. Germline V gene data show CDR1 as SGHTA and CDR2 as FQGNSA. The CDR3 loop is CASSLVRQEIYEQYF. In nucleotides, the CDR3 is TGTGCCAGCAGCTTAGTGAGACAGGAGATCTACGAGCAGTACTTC.